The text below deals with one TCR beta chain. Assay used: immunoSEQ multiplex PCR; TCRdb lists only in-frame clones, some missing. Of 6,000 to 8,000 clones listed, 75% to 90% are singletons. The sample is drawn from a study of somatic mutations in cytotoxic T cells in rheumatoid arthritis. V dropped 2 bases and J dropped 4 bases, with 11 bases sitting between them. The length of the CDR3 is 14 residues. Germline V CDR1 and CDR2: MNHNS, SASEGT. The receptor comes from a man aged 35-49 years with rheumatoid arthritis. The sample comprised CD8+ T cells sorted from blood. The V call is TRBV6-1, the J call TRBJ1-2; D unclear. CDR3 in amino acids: CASSEWVGSYGYTF. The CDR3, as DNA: TGTGCCAGCAGTGAATGGGTCGGGAGCTATGGCTACACCTTC.